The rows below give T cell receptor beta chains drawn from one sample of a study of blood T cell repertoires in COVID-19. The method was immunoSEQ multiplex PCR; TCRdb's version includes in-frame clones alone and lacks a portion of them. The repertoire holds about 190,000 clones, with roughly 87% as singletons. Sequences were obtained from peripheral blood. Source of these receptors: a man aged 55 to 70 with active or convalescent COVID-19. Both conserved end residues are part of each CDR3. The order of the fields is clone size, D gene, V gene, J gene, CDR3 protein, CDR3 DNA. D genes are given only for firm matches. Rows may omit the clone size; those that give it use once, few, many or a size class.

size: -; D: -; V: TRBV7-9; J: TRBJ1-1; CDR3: CASSLDLGEDAFF; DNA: TGTGCCAGCAGCTTAGATCTGGGGGAGGACGCTTTCTTT
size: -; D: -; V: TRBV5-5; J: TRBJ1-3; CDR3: CASSFGTPVSGNTIYF; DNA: TGTGCCAGCAGCTTCGGGACACCCGTCTCTGGAAACACCATATATTTT
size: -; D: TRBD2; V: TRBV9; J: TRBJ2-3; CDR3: CASSVRGSAGDVLSTDTQYF; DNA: TGTGCCAGCAGCGTACGGGGCTCAGCGGGGGATGTCCTTAGCACAGATACGCAGTATTTT
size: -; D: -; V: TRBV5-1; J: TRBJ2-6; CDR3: CASSRDGHLGANVLTF; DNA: TGCGCCAGCAGCCGGGATGGGCATCTTGGGGCCAACGTCCTGACTTTC
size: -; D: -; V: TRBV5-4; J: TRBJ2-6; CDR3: CASSLARSFGANVLTF; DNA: TGTGCCAGCAGCTTGGCACGGAGCTTTGGGGCCAACGTCCTGACTTTC
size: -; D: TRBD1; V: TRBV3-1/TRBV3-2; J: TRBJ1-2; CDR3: CASSGTGGNYGYTF; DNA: TGTGCCAGCTCTGGAACAGGGGGCAACTATGGCTACACCTTC
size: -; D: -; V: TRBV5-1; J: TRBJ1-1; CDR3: CASSLFEGMGTEAFF; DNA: TGCGCCAGCAGCTTGTTTGAGGGTATGGGCACTGAAGCTTTCTTT
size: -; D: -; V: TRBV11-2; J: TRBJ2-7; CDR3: CASSLEPGSEQYF; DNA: TGTGCCAGCAGCTTAGAGCCAGGGTCCGAGCAGTACTTC
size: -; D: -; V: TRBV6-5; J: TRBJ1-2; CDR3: CASSFDGDLYGYTF; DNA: TGTGCCAGCAGTTTCGACGGAGACCTCTATGGCTACACCTTC
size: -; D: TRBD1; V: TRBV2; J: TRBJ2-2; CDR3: CASSEDRDGELFF; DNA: TGTGCCAGCAGTGAGGACAGGGACGGGGAGCTGTTTTTT
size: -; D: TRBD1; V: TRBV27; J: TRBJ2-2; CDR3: CASSFNRGRSTGELFF; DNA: TGTGCCAGCAGTTTCAACAGGGGGCGTTCGACCGGGGAGCTGTTTTTT
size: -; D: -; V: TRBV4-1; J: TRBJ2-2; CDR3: CASSQGPSPGELFF; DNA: TGCGCCAGCAGCCAAGGCCCCAGTCCCGGGGAGCTGTTTTTT
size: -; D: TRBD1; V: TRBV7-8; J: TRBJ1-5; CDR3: CASSLGTGYGNQPQHF; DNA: TGTGCCAGCAGCTTAGGGACAGGATATGGCAATCAGCCCCAGCATTTT
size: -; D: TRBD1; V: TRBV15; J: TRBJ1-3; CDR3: CATSRQGATGNTIYF; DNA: TGTGCCACCAGCAGACAGGGGGCTACTGGAAACACCATATATTTT
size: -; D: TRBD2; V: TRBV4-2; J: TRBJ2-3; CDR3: CASSQEVLTSGGAGTDTQYF; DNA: TGTGCCAGCAGCCAAGAGGTCCTGACTAGCGGGGGGGCCGGGACAGATACGCAGTATTTT
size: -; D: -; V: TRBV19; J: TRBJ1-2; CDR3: CASMGTGTDYGYTF; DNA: TGTGCCAGTATGGGTACCGGGACTGACTATGGCTACACCTTC
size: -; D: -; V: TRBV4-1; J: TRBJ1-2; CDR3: CASSRTVAETANYGYTF; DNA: TGCGCCAGCAGCCGAACCGTGGCTGAGACAGCGAACTATGGCTACACCTTC
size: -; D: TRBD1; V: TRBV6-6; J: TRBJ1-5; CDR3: CASSPHQTGNSNQPQHF; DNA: TGTGCCAGCAGTCCGCACCAGACAGGGAATAGCAATCAGCCCCAGCATTTT
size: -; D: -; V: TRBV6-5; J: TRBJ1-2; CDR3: CASSPRQGSGYTF; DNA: TGTGCCAGCAGCCCCCGGCAGGGGTCGGGCTACACCTTC
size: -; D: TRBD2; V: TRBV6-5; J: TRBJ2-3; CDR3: CASRGLAGTTDTQYF; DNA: TGTGCCAGCAGGGGACTAGCGGGGACCACAGATACGCAGTATTTT
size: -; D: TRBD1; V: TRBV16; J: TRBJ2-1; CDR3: CASSNRGVVGEQFF; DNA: TGTGCCAGCAGCAACAGGGGAGTGGTAGGTGAGCAGTTCTTC
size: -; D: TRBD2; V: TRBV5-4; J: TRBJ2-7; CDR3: CASSPALVSGASYEQYF; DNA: TGTGCCAGCAGCCCGGCTTTGGTAAGCGGGGCATCCTACGAGCAGTACTTC
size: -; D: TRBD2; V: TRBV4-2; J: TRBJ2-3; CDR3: CASSQGTGGGTDTQYF; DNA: TGTGCCAGCAGCCAGGGGACGGGGGGAGGCACAGATACGCAGTATTTT
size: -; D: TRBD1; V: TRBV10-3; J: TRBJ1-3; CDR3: CAISRDRGGSGNTIYF; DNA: TGTGCCATCAGTCGGGACAGGGGCGGCTCTGGAAACACCATATATTTT
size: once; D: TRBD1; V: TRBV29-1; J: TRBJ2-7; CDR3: CSAGGQNYEQYF; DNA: TGCAGCGCAGGGGGACAGAACTACGAGCAGTACTTC
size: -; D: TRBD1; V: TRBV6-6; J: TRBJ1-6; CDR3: CASTIGGQGASPLHF; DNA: TGTGCCAGCACCATCGGGGGACAGGGGGCCTCACCCCTCCACTTT
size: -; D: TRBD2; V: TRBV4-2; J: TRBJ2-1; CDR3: CASSQDHGLAPEQFF; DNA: TGTGCCAGCAGCCAAGATCATGGACTAGCTCCCGAGCAGTTCTTC
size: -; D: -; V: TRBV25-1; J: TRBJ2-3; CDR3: CASSASGTDTQYF; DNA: TGTGCCAGCAGTGCCTCCGGCACAGATACGCAGTATTTT
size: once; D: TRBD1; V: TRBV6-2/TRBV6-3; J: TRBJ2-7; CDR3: CASSYSNRDRGEQYF; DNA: TGTGCCAGCAGTTACTCGAACAGGGACAGGGGCGAGCAGTACTTC
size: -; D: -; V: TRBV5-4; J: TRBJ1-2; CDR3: CASSDSGGGSYGYTF; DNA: TGTGCCAGCAGCGACTCCGGGGGTGGAAGCTATGGCTACACCTTC
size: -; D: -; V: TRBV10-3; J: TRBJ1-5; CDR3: CAISRSGGLDSNQPQHF; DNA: TGTGCCATCAGTCGATCGGGGGGCCTTGATAGCAATCAGCCCCAGCATTTT
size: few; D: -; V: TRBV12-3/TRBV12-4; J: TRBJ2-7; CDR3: CASTIGQSYEQYF; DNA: TGTGCCAGCACCATTGGACAGTCCTACGAGCAGTACTTC
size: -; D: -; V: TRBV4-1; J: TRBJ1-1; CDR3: CASSLTRNTEAFF; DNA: TGCGCCAGCAGCCTCACCAGGAACACTGAAGCTTTCTTT
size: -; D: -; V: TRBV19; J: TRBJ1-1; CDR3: CASSMSIGVGGSYQDTEAFF; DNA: TGTGCCAGTAGTATGTCGATCGGGGTTGGGGGGTCTTATCAGGACACTGAAGCTTTCTTT
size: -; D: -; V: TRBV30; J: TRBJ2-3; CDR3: CAWSVRRRGTQYF; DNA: TGTGCCTGGAGTGTACGCCGCCGGGGTACGCAGTATTTT
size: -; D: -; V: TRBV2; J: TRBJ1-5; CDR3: CASSEPGSQPQHF; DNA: TGTGCCAGCAGTGAGCCGGGGTCGCAGCCCCAGCATTTT
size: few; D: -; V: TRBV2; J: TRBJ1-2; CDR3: CASSEAQSNYGYTF; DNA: TGTGCCAGCAGTGAAGCTCAGTCTAACTATGGCTACACCTTC
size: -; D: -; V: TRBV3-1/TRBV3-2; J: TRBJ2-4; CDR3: CASSQTGDGKNIQYF; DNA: TGTGCCAGCAGCCAAACGGGGGATGGCAAAAACATTCAGTACTTC
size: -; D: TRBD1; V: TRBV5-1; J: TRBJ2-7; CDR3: CASSLPPGQGTSSYEQYF; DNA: TGCGCCAGCAGCCTTCCTCCGGGACAGGGGACGAGCTCCTACGAGCAGTACTTC
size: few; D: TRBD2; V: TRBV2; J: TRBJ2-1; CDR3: CASSNLGTSINEQFF; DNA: TGTGCCAGCAGCAACCTCGGGACTAGCATCAATGAGCAGTTCTTC
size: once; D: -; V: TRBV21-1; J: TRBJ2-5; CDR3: CASSKLAGGPWETQYF; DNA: TGTGCCAGCAGCAAATTGGCGGGGGGGCCGTGGGAGACCCAGTACTTC
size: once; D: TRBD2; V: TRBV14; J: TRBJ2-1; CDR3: CASSQDGLAGVFNEQFF; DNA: TGTGCCAGCAGCCAAGACGGACTAGCGGGGGTTTTTAATGAGCAGTTCTTC
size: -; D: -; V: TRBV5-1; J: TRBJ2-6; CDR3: CASSLPGANVLTF; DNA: TGCGCCAGCAGCCTACCTGGGGCCAACGTCCTGACTTTC
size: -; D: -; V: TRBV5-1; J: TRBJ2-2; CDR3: CASQTETGTGELFF; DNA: TGCGCCAGTCAGACGGAAACGGGCACCGGGGAGCTGTTTTTT
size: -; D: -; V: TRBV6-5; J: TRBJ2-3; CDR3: CASSRKGLATDTQYF; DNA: TGTGCCAGCAGCCGCAAGGGACTGGCCACAGATACGCAGTATTTT
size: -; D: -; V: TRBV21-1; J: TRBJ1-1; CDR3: CASRRPQTGDTEAFF; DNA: TGTGCCAGCAGAAGACCTCAGACAGGGGACACTGAAGCTTTCTTT
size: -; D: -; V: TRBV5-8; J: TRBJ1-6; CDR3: CASSLSDRLNSPLHF; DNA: TGTGCCAGCAGCTTATCTGACAGGCTTAATTCACCCCTCCACTTT
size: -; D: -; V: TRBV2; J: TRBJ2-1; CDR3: CASSVFTNEQFF; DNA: TGTGCCAGCAGTGTCTTTACAAATGAGCAGTTCTTC
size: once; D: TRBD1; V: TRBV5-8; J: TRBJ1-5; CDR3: CASSSGTVAGQPQHF; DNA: TGTGCCAGCAGCTCCGGGACAGTCGCCGGTCAGCCCCAGCATTTT
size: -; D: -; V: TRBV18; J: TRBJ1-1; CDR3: CASSPQGNTEAFF; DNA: TGTGCCAGCTCACCCCAGGGGAACACTGAAGCTTTCTTT
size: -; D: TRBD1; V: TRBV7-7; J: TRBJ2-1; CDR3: CASSAQTGGWSNEQFF; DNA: TGTGCCAGCAGCGCCCAAACAGGGGGCTGGAGTAATGAGCAGTTCTTC